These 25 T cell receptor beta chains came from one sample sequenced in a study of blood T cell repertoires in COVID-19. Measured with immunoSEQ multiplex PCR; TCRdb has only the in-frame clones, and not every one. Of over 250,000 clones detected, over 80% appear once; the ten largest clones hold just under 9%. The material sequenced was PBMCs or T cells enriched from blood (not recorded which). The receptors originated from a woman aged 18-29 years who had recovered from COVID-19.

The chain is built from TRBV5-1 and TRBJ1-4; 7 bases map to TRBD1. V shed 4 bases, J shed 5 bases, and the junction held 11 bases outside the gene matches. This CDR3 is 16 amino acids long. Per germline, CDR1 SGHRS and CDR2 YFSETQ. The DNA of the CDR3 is TGCGCCAGCAGCGCGTTAACGGGACAGACCAATGAAAAACTGTTTTTT. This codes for CASSALTGQTNEKLFF.

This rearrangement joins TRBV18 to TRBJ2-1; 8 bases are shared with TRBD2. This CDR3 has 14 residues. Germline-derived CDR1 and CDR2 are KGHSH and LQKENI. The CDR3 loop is CASQAGLDRYEQFF. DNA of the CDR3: TGTGCGAGCCAGGCGGGACTAGATCGTTATGAGCAGTTCTTC. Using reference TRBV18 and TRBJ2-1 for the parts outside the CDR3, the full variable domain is NAGVMQNPRHLVRRRGQEARLRCSPMKGHSHVYWYRQLPEEGLKFMVYLQKENIIDESGMPKERFSAEFPKEGPSILRIQQVVRGDSAAYFCASQAGLDRYEQFFGPGTRLTVL.

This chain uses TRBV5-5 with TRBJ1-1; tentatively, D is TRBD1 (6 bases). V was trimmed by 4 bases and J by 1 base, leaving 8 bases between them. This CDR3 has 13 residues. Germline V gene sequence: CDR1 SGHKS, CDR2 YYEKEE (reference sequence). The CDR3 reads CASSATGNTEAFF. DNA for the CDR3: TGTGCCAGCAGCGCGACAGGGAACACTGAAGCTTTCTTT. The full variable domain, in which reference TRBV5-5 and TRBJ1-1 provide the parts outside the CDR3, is DAGVTQSPTHLIKTRGQQVTLRCSPISGHKSVSWYQQVLGQGPQFIFQYYEKEERGRGNFPDRFSARQFPNYSSELNVNALLLGDSALYLCASSATGNTEAFFGQGTRLTVV.

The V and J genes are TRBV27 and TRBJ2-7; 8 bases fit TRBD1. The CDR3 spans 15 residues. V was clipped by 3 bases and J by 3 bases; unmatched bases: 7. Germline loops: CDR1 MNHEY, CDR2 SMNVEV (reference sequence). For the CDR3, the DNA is TGTGCCAGCAGTTTCGTCGGACAGGGACGCTACGAGCAGTACTTC. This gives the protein CASSFVGQGRYEQYF.

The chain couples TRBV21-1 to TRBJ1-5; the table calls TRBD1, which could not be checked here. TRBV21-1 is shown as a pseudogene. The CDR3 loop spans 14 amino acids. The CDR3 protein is CASKSRGVDQPQHF. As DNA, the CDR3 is TGTGCCAGCAAATCCAGGGGGGTGGATCAGCCCCAGCATTTT.

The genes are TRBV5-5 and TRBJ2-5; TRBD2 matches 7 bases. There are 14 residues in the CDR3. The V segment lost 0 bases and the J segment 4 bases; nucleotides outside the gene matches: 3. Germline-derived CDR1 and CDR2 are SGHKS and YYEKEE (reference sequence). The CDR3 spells CASSLGGSLETQYF. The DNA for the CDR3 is TGTGCCAGCAGCTTGGGCGGGAGCTTAGAGACCCAGTACTTC.

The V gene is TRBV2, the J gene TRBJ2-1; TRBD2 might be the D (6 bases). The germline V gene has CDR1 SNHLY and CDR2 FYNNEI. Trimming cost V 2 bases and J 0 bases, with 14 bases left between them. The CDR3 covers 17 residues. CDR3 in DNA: TGTGCCAGCAGTGAATACGGGGACGGGAGCTCCTACAATGAGCAGTTCTTC. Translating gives CASSEYGDGSSYNEQFF. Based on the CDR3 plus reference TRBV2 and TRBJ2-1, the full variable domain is EPEVTQTPSHQVTQMGQEVILRCVPISNHLYFYWYRQILGQKVEFLVSFYNNEISEKSEIFDDQFSVERPDGSNFTLKIRSTKLEDSAMYFCASSEYGDGSSYNEQFFGPGTRLTVL.

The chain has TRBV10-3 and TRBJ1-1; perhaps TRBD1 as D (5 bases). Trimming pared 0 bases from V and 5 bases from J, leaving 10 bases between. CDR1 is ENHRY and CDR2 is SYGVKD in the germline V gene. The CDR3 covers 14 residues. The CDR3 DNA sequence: TGTGCCATCAGTGAGTCGCGGGGGGGTACTGAAGCTTTCTTT. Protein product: CAISESRGGTEAFF.

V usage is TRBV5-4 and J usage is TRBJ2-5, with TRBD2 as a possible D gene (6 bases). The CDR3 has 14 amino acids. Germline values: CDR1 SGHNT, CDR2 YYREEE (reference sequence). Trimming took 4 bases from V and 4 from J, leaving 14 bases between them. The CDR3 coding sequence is TGTGCCAGCAGCACGGGGGACGGCAGAGAGACCCAGTACTTC. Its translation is CASSTGDGRETQYF. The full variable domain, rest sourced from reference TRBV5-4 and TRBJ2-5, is ETGVTQSPTHLIKTRGQQVTLRCSSQSGHNTVSWYQQALGQGPQFIFQYYREEENGRGNFPPRFSGLQFPNYSSELNVNALELDDSALYLCASSTGDGRETQYFGPGTRLLVL.

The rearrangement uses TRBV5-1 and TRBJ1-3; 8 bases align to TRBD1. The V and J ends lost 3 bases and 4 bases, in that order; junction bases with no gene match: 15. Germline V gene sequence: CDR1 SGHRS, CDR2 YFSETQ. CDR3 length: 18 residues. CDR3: CASSSNPGQVYSGNTIYF. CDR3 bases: TGCGCCAGCAGCTCCAACCCGGGACAGGTTTATTCGGGAAACACCATATATTTT. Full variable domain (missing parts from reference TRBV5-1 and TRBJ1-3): KAGVTQTPRYLIKTRGQQVTLSCSPISGHRSVSWYQQTPGQGLQFLFEYFSETQRNKGNFPGRFSGRQFSNSRSEMNVSTLELGDSALYLCASSSNPGQVYSGNTIYFGEGSWLTVV.

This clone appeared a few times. The CDR3 DNA follows: TGTGCCAGCACGGTGACAGACTCCTACGAGCAGTACTTC. This translates into CASTVTDSYEQYF. The chain has TRBV2 and TRBJ2-7; tentative D call: TRBD1 (5 bases). The germline CDR1 and CDR2 sequences are SNHLY and FYNNEI. The CDR3 contains 13 residues. Trimming took 7 bases from V and 0 from J, leaving 10 bases between them.

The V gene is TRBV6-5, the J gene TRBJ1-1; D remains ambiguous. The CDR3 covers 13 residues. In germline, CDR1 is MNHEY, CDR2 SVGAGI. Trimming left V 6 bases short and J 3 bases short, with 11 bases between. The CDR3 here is CASRNQVDTEAFF. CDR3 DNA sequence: TGTGCCAGCAGAAATCAGGTCGACACTGAAGCTTTCTTT.

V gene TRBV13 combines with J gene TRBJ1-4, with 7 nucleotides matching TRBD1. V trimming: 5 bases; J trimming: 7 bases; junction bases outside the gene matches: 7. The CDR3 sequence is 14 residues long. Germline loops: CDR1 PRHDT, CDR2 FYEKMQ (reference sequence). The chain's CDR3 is CASSVSGQFEKLFF. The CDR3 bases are TGTGCCAGCAGCGTGTCGGGACAGTTTGAAAAACTGTTTTTT.

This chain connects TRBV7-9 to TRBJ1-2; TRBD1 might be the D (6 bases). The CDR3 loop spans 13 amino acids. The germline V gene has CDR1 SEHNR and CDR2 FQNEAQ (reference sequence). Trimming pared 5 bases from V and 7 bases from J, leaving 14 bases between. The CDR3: CASSPDRNLGYTF. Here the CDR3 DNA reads TGTGCCAGCAGCCCTGACAGGAACCTTGGCTACACCTTC. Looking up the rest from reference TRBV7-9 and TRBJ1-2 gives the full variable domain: DTGVSQNPRHKITKRGQNVTFRCDPISEHNRLYWYRQTLGQGPEFLTYFQNEAQLEKSRLLSDRFSAERPKGSFSTLEIQRTEQGDSAMYLCASSPDRNLGYTFGSGTRLTVV.

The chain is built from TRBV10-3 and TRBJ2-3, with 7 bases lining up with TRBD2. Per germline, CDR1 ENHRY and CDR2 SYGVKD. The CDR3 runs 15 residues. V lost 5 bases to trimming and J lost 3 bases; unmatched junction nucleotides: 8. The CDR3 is CAISRAFGGTDTQYF. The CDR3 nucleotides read TGTGCCATCAGTCGGGCATTCGGGGGGACAGATACGCAGTATTTT.

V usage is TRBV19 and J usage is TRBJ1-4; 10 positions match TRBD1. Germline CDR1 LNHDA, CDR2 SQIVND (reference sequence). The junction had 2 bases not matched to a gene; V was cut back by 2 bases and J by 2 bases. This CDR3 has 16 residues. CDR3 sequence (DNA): TGTGCCAGTAGTATATGGGGACAGGGGACTAATGAAAAACTGTTTTTT. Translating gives CASSIWGQGTNEKLFF.

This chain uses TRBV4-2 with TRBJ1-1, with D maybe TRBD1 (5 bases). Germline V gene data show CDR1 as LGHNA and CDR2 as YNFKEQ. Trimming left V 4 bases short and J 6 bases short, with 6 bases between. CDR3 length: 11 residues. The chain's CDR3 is CASSRDSEAFF. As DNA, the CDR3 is TGTGCCAGCAGCCGGGACTCTGAAGCTTTCTTT.

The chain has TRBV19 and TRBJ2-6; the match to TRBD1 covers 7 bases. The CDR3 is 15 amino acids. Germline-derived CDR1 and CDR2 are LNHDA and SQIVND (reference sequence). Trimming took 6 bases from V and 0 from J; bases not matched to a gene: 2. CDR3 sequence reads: CASSNRGSGANVLTF. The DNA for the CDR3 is TGTGCCAGTAGCAACAGGGGCTCTGGGGCCAACGTCCTGACTTTC.

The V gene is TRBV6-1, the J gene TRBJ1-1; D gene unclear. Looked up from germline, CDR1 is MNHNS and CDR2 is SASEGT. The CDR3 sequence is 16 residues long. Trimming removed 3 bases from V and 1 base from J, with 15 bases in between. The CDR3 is CASSDEGSVRNTEAFF. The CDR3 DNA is TGTGCCAGCAGTGACGAGGGATCGGTACGGAACACTGAAGCTTTCTTT.

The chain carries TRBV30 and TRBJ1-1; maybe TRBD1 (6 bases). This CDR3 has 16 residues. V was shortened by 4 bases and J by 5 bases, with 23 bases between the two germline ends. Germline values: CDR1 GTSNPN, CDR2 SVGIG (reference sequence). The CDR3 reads CAWTLGAAGPATEAFF. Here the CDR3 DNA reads TGTGCCTGGACCCTGGGGGCGGCAGGACCAGCGACTGAAGCTTTCTTT.

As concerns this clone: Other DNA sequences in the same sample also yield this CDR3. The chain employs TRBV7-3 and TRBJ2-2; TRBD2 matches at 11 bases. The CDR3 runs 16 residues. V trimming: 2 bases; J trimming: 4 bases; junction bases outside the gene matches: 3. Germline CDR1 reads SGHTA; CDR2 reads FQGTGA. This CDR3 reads CASSLGLAGGTGELFF. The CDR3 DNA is TGTGCCAGCAGCTTAGGGCTAGCGGGAGGCACCGGGGAGCTGTTTTTT.

CDR3 DNA sequence: TGTGCCAGCTCACCTGGGACTAACTACAATGAGCAGTTCTTC. This sequence encodes CASSPGTNYNEQFF. J is TRBJ2-1 and V is TRBV18, with 7 bases lining up with TRBD2. CDR1 KGHSH and CDR2 LQKENI come from the germline V gene. V was pared by 3 bases and J by 3 bases, with 2 bases of the junction left unmatched. This CDR3 contains 14 residues.

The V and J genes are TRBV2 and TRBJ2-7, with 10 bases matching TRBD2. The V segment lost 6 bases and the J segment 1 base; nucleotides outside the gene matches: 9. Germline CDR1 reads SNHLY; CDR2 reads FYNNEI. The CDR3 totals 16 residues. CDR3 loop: CASSGIRAGGSYEQYF. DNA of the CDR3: TGTGCCAGCAGCGGCATCCGAGCGGGAGGGTCCTACGAGCAGTACTTC.

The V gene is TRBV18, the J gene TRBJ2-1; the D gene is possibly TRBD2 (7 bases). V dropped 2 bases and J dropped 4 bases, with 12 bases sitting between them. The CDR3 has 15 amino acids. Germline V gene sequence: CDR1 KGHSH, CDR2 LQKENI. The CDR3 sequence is CASSPNGGPYNEQFF. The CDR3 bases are TGTGCCAGCTCACCAAACGGGGGGCCTTACAATGAGCAGTTCTTC.

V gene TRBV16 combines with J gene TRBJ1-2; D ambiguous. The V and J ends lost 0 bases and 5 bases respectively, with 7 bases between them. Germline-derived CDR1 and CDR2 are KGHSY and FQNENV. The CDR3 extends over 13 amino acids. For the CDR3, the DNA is TGTGCCAGCAGCCAATCTGGGAGATATGGCTACACCTTC. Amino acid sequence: CASSQSGRYGYTF.